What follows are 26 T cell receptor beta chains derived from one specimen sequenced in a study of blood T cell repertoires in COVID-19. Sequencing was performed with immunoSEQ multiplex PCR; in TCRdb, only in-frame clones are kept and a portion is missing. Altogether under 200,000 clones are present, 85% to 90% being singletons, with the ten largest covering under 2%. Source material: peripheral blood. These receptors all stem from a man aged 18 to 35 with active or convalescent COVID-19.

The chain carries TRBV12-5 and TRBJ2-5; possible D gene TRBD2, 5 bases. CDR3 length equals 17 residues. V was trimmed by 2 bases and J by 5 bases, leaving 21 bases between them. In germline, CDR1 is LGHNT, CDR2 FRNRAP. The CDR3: CASGLPNVEGLWETQYF. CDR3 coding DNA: TGTGCTAGTGGTTTGCCCAACGTAGAGGGCCTTTGGGAGACCCAGTACTTC.

The CDR3 DNA sequence: TGCGCCAGCAGCTTGGGTTCTCCTAGCACAGATACGCAGTATTTT. Translated: CASSLGSPSTDTQYF. This chain links TRBV5-1 with TRBJ2-3, with D unresolved. The germline CDR1 and CDR2 sequences are SGHRS and YFSETQ. Trimming left V 0 bases short and J 0 bases short, with 8 bases between. This CDR3 is built from 15 residues.

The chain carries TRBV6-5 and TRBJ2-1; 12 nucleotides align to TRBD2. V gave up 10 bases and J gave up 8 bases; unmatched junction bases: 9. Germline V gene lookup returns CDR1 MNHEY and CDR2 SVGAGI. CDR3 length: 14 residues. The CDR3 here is CATLLAGGVDEQFF. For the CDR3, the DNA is TGTGCCACGTTACTAGCGGGGGGTGTAGATGAGCAGTTCTTC.

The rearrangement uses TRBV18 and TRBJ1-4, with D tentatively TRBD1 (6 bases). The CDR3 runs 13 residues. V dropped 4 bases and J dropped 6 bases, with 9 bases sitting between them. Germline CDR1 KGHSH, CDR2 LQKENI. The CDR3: CASSQNRDEKLFF. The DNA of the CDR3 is TGTGCCAGCTCACAGAACAGGGATGAAAAACTGTTTTTT.

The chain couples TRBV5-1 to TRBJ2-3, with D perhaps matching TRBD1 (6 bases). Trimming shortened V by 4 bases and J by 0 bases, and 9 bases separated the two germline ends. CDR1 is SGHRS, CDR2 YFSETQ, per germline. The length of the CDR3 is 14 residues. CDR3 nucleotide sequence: TGCGCCAGCAGCGCTACAGGGAGCACAGATACGCAGTATTTT. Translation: CASSATGSTDTQYF.

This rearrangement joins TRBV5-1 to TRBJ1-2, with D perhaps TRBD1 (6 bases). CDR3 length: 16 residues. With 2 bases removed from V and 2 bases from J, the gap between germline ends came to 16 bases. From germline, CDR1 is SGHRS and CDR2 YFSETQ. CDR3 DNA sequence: TGCGCCAGCAGCTTACCAATACAGGGTTCAAACTATGGCTACACCTTC. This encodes CASSLPIQGSNYGYTF.

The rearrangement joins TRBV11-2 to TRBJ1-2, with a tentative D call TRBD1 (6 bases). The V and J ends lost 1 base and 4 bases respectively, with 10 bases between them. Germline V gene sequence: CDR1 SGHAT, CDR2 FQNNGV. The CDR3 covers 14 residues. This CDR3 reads CASSLGVGGYGYTF. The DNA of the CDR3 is TGTGCCAGCAGCTTAGGAGTAGGGGGCTATGGCTACACCTTC. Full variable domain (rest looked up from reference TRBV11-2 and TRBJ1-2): EAGVAQSPRYKIIEKRQSVAFWCNPISGHATLYWYQQILGQGPKLLIQFQNNGVVDDSQLPKDRFSAERLKGVDSTLKIQPAKLEDSAVYLCASSLGVGGYGYTFGSGTRLTVV.

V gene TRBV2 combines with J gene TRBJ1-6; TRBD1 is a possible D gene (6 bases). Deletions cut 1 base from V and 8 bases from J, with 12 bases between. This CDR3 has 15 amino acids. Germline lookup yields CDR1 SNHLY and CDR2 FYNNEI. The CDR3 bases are TGTGCCAGCAGTGAAGAGGGGGGGATCGATTCACCCCTCCACTTT. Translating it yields CASSEEGGIDSPLHF. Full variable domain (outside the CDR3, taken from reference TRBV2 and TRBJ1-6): EPEVTQTPSHQVTQMGQEVILRCVPISNHLYFYWYRQILGQKVEFLVSFYNNEISEKSEIFDDQFSVERPDGSNFTLKIRSTKLEDSAMYFCASSEEGGIDSPLHFGNGTRLTVT.

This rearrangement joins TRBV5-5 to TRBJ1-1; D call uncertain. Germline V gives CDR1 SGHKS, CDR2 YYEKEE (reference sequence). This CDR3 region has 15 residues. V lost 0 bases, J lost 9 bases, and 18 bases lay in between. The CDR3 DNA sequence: TGTGCCAGCAGCTTGGCAGCGATCGCGGGTGCGCAAGCTTTCTTT. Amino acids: CASSLAAIAGAQAFF.

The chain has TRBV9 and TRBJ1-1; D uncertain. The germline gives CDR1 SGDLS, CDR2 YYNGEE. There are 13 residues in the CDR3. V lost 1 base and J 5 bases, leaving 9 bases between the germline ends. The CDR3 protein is CASSVREETEAFF. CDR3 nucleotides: TGTGCCAGCAGCGTACGCGAGGAAACTGAAGCTTTCTTT.

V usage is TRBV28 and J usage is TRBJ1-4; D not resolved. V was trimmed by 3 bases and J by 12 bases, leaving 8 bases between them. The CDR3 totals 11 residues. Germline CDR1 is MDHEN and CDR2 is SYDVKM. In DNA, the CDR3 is TGTGCCAGCAGTTTGGTTGCAGAACTGTTTTTT. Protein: CASSLVAELFF.

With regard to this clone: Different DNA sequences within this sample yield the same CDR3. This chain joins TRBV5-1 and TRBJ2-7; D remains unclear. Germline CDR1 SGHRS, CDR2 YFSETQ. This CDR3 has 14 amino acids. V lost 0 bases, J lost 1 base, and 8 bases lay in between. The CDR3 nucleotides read TGCGCCAGCAGCTTGGGGGCCGGATCCTACGAGCAGTACTTC. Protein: CASSLGAGSYEQYF.

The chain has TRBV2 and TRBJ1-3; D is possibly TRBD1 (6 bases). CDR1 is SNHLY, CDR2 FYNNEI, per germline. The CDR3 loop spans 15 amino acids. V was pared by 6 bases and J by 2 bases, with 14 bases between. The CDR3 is CASRETGSTGNTIYF. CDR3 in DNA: TGTGCCAGCAGGGAGACAGGATCGACTGGAAACACCATATATTTT.

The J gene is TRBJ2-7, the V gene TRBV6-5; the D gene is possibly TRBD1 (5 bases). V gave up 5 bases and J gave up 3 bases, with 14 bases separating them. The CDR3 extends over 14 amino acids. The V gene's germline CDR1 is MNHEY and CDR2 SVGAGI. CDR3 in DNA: TGTGCCAGCAGTCTCCGGACACTAAGCTACGAGCAGTACTTC. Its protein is CASSLRTLSYEQYF.

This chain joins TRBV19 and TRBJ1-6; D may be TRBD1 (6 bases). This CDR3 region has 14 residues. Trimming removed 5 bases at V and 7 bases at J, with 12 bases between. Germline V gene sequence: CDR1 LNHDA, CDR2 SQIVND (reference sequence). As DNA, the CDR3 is TGTGCCAGTAGTCCTAACAGGGAAAATTCACCCCTCCACTTT. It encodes CASSPNRENSPLHF. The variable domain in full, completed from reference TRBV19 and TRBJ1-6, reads DGGITQSPKYLFRKEGQNVTLSCEQNLNHDAMYWYRQDPGQGLRLIYYSQIVNDFQKGDIAEGYSVSREKKESFPLTVTSAQKNPTAFYLCASSPNRENSPLHFGNGTRLTVT.

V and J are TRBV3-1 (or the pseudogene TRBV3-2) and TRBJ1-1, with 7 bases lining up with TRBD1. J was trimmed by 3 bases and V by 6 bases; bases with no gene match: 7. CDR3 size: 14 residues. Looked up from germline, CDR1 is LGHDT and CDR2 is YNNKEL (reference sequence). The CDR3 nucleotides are TGTGCCAGCAGTCCTCTCAGGGGGGACACTGAAGCTTTCTTT. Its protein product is CASSPLRGDTEAFF.

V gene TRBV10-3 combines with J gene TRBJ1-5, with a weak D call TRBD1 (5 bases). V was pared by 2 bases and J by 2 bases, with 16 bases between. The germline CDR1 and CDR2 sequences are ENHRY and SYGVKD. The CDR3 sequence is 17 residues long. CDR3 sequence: CAISEGGGAAGNQPQHF. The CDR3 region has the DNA TGTGCCATCAGTGAGGGGGGAGGGGCAGCAGGCAATCAGCCCCAGCATTTT.

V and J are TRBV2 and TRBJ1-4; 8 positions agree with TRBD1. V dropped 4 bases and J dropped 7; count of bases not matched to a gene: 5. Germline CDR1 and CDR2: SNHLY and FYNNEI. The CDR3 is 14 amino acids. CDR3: CASSGTGTGEKLFF. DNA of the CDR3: TGTGCCAGCAGTGGAACTGGGACAGGTGAAAAACTGTTTTTT.

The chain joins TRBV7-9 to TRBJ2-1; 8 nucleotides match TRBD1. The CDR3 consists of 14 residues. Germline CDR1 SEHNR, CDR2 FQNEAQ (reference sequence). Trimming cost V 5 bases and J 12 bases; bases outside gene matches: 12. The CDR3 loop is CASSPEGPGTGQFF. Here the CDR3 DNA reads TGTGCCAGCAGCCCTGAGGGTCCCGGGACAGGGCAGTTCTTC.

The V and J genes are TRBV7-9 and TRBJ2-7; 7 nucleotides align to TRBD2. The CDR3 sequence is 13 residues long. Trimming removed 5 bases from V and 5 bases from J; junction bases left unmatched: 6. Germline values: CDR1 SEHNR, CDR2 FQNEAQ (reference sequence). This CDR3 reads CASSPQGGNEQYF. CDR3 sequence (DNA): TGTGCCAGCAGCCCCCAGGGAGGGAACGAGCAGTACTTC.

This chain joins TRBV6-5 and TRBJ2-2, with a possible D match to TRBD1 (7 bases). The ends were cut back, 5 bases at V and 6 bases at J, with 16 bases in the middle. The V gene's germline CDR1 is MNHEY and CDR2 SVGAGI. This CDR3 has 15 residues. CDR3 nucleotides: TGTGCCAGCAGTCGACTCGACAGGGAGGCCGGGGAGCTGTTTTTT. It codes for CASSRLDREAGELFF.

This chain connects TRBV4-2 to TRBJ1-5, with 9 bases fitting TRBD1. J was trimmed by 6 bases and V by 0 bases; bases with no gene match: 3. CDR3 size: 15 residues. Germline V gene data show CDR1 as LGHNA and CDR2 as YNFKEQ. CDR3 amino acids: CASSQEQGAGQPQHF. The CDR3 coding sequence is TGTGCCAGCAGCCAAGAACAGGGGGCCGGTCAGCCCCAGCATTTT.

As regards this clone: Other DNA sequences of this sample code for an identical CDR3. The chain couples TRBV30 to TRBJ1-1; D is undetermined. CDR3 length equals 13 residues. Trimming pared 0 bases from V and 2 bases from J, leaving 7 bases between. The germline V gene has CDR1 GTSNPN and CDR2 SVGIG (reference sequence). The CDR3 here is CAWSVRGNTEAFF. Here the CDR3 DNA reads TGTGCCTGGAGTGTTCGGGGTAACACTGAAGCTTTCTTT. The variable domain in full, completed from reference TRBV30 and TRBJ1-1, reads SQTIHQWPATLVQPVGSPLSLECTVEGTSNPNLYWYRQAAGRGLQLLFYSVGIGQISSEVPQNLSASRPQDRQFILSSKKLLLSDSGFYLCAWSVRGNTEAFFGQGTRLTVV.

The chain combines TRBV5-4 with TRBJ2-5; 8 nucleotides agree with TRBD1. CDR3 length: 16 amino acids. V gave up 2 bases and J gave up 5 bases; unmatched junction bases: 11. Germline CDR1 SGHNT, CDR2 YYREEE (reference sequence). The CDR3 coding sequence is TGTGCCAGCAGCTTAAGACAGGACAGGGCGGGGGAGACCCAGTACTTC. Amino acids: CASSLRQDRAGETQYF.

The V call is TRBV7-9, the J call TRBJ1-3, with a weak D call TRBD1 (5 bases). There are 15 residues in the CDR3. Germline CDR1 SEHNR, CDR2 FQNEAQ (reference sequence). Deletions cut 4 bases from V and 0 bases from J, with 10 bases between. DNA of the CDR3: TGTGCCAGCAGCTCCGACAGTAACTCTGGAAACACCATATATTTT. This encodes CASSSDSNSGNTIYF.

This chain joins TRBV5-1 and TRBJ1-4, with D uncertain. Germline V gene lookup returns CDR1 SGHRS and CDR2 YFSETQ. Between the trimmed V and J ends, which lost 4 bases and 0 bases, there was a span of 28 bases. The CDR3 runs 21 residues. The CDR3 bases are TGCGCCAGCAGCCCGCTTCGGGGTTTGAGGAGAATAGATACAACTAATGAAAAACTGTTTTTT. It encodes CASSPLRGLRRIDTTNEKLFF. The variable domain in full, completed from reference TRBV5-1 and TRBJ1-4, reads KAGVTQTPRYLIKTRGQQVTLSCSPISGHRSVSWYQQTPGQGLQFLFEYFSETQRNKGNFPGRFSGRQFSNSRSEMNVSTLELGDSALYLCASSPLRGLRRIDTTNEKLFFGSGTQLSVL.